This TCR beta chain was sequenced for a study of T-cell reconstitution after alpha-beta-depleted transplantation in children (TCRdb year 2016). Broadly, across the study: Using TCR repertoire profiling, the study quantitatively followed how T-cell immune reconstitution unfolded in children after TCRalphabeta/CD19-depleted allogeneic hematopoietic cell transplantation.

Based on the germline V gene, the CDR1 and CDR2 sequences are KGHSH and LQKENI. Including the terminal cysteine and phenylalanine, the CDR3 comprises 15 residues. Only the CDR3 portion is preserved as DNA: 45 bases, with reading frame beginning at the first base. From V the trimming removes 4 bases and from J it removes 2 bases, while the gene matches leave 6 bases of the junction unaccounted for. Libraries were built with PCR. Sequencing used an Illumina HiSeq 2500. TCR libraries were prepared with molecular barcoding, using unique molecular identifiers to normalize TCRbeta repertoire quantification. TCRdb applied fastp at Q25 and MiXCR to the public reads, then kept only in-frame beta chains. Each entry is one CDR3 protein sequence, shown with its most common DNA and genes. In this sample the table shows 170,000 or so distinct CDR3 sequences, approximately 6.6% of which occur a single time. The ten largest clones represent around 3% of the sample.

In this sample, this clonotype turned up many times. There is no known antigen for this receptor. No clone much larger than this one lies a single base away; base qualities are absent. This clonotype was sampled from a human donor who donated a stem cell graft to a child with Wiskott-Aldrich syndrome. The specimen was PBMCs from the stem cell graft donor, collected from the stem cell graft. The chain links TRBV18 with TRBJ2-3; TRBD1 lines up with 7 middle nucleotides. The encoded CDR3 is CASSQTGTSTDTQYF. DNA sequence: TGTGCCAGCTCACAGACAGGGACATCCACAGATACGCAGTATTTT.